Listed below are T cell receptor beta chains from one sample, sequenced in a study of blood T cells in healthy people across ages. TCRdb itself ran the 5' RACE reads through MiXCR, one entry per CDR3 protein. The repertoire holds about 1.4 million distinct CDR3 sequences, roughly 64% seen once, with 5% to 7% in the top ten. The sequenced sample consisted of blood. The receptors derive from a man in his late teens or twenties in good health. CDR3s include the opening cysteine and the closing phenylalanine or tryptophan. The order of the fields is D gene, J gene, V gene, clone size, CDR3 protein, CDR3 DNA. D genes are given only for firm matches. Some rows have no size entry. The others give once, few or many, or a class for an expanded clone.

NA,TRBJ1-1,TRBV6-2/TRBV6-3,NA,CAIHWGHTEAFF,TGTGCCATACACTGGGGTCACACTGAAGCTTTCTTT
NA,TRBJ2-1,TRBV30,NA,CAWRGTPTIYNEQFF,TGTGCCTGGAGGGGGACTCCTACTATCTACAATGAGCAGTTCTTC
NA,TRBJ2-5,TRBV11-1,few,CASRSGKASAETQYF,TGTGCCAGCAGATCCGGAAAAGCTTCGGCGGAGACCCAGTACTTC
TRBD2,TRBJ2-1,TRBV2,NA,CASRRTSGPSYNEQFF,TGTGCCAGCAGGAGAACTAGCGGGCCCTCCTACAATGAGCAGTTCTTC
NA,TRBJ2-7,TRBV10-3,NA,CATTTESSYEQYF,TGTGCCACCACGACAGAGAGCTCCTACGAGCAGTACTTC
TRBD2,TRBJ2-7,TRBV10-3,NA,CAIKGAGLAGYEQYF,TGTGCCATCAAAGGTGCGGGACTAGCGGGTTACGAGCAGTACTTC
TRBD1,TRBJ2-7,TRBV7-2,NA,CASSFGQGNAEQYF,TGTGCCAGCAGCTTTGGACAGGGAAATGCCGAGCAGTACTTC
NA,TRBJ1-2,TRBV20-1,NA,CSAQHRHVYGYTF,TGCAGTGCTCAGCACCGTCATGTTTATGGCTACACCTTC
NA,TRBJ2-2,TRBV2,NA,CASRFDTGELFF,TGTGCCAGCAGATTCGACACCGGGGAGCTGTTTTTT
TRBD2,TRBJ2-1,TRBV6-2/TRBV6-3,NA,CAGNGNSLTSGAPSYNEQFF,TGTGCCGGCAACGGGAACTCGTTGACCAGCGGGGCGCCCTCCTACAATGAGCAGTTCTTC
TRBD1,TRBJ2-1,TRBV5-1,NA,CASSLTGTGAVVRINEAPFF,TGCGCCAGCAGCTTAACCGGGACAGGGGCTGTTGTAAGAATCAATGAGGCACCGTTCTTC
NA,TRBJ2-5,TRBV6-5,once,CASSYISLMRIPPGTQYF,TGTGCCAGCAGTTACATTAGCCTAATGAGAATTCCACCTGGGACCCAGTACTTC
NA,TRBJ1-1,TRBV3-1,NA,CASSQDPEFTEAFF,TGTGCCAGCAGCCAAGATCCCGAGTTTACTGAAGCTTTCTTT
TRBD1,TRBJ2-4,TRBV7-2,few,CASSSGTVKNIQYF,TGTGCCAGCAGCTCTGGGACAGTCAAAAACATTCAGTACTTC
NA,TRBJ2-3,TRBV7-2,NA,CASSLVTGLSTDTQYF,TGTGCCAGCAGCTTAGTAACGGGACTTAGCACAGATACGCAGTATTTT
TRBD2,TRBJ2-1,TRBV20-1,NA,CSARALAGLYNEQFF,TGCAGTGCTAGAGCTCTAGCGGGATTATACAATGAGCAGTTCTTC
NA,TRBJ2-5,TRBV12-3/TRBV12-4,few,CASSPPPRVETQYF,TGTGCCAGCAGTCCGCCTCCGAGGGTGGAGACCCAGTACTTC
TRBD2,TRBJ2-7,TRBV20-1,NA,CSARDRGLAGGEQYF,TGCAGTGCTAGGGACAGGGGACTAGCGGGAGGCGAGCAGTACTTC
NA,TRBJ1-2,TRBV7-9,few,CASSSYRPGGYGYTF,TGTGCCAGCAGCTCATACAGGCCCGGGGGCTATGGCTACACCTTC
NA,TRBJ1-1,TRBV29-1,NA,CSGDQNTEAFF,TGCAGCGGGGACCAGAACACTGAAGCTTTCTTT
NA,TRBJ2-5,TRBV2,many,CASSVKETQYF,TGTGCCAGCTCGGTGAAAGAGACCCAGTACTTC
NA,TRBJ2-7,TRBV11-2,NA,CASSLSQGGSYNEQYF,TGTGCCAGCAGCCTATCTCAGGGGGGCTCCTACAATGAGCAGTACTTC
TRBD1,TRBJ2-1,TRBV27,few,CASRDPGQGIDEQFF,TGTGCCAGCAGAGACCCGGGACAGGGGATCGATGAGCAGTTCTTC
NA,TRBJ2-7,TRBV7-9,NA,CASSQSTGPYEQYF,TGTGCCAGCAGCCAATCCACAGGGCCCTACGAGCAGTACTTC
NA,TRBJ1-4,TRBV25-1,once,CASSKGIELFF,TGTGCCAGCAGTAAGGGAATCGAACTGTTTTTT
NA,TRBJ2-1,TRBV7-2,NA,CASSFTSHEQFF,TGTGCCAGCAGCTTCACAAGCCATGAGCAGTTCTTC
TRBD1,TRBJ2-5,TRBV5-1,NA,CASTVPRGYEDEQYF,TGCGCCAGCACCGTCCCCAGGGGGTATGAGGATGAGCAGTACTTC
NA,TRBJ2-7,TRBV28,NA,CASSTNQGTRNEQYF,TGTGCCAGCAGTACTAATCAGGGGACGCGAAACGAGCAGTACTTC
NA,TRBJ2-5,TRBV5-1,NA,CASSLVPGVETQYF,TGCGCCAGCAGTTTGGTTCCGGGAGTGGAGACCCAGTACTTC
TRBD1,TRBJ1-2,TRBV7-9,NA,CASSYQHDRVYGYTF,TGTGCCAGCAGCTACCAACATGACAGGGTCTATGGCTACACCTTC
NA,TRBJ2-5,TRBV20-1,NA,CSAWTLETQYF,TGCAGTGCGTGGACGTTAGAGACCCAGTACTTC
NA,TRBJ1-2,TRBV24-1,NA,CATWDPYGYTF,TGTGCCACCTGGGATCCCTATGGCTACACCTTC
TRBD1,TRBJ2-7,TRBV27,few,CASSSGQGDKYEQYF,TGTGCCAGCAGTTCGGGACAGGGTGACAAATACGAGCAGTACTTC
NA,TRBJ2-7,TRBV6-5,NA,CASSPFRELLPYEQYF,TGTGCCAGCTCTCCTTTTCGGGAGCTTCTTCCCTACGAGCAGTACTTC
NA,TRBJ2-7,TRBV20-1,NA,CSARHRSSYEQYF,TGCAGTGCTAGACACAGGAGCTCCTACGAGCAGTACTTC
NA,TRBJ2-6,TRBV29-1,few,CSVRAATGANVLTF,TGCAGCGTTCGGGCGGCTACAGGGGCCAACGTCCTGACTTTC
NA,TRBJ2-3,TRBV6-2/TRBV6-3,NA,CASSYLIAETQYF,TGTGCCAGCAGTTACCTCATAGCGGAGACGCAGTATTTT
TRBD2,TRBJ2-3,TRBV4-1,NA,CASSLLATSRDTQYF,TGCGCCAGCAGCCTCCTCGCGACTAGCAGAGATACGCAGTATTTT
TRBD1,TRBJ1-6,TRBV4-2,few,CASSQGQGSSPLHF,TGTGCCAGCAGCCAGGGACAGGGAAGTTCACCCCTCCACTTT
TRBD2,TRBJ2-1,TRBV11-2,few,CASSLRGLVDEQFF,TGTGCCAGCAGCTTACGGGGACTAGTTGATGAGCAGTTCTTC
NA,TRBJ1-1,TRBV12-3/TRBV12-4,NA,CASSLRGAPFF,TGTGCCAGCAGTTTACGCGGGGCGCCTTTCTTT
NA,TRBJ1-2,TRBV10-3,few,CAISTNGGASDGYTF,TGTGCCATCAGCACAAACGGGGGGGCGAGTGATGGCTACACCTTC
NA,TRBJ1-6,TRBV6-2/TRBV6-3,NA,CASSLLDRGTLHF,TGTGCCAGCAGTCTCCTGGACCGGGGAACCCTCCACTTT
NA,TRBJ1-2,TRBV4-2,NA,CASSQDWSDRYGYTF,TGTGCCAGCAGCCAAGATTGGAGCGATAGGTATGGCTACACCTTC
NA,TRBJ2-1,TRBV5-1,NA,CASSLWGLAGLGNEQFF,TGCGCCAGCAGCTTGTGGGGGTTGGCGGGTCTAGGCAATGAGCAGTTCTTC
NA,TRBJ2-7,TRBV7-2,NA,CASSFQTASYEQYF,TGTGCCAGCAGCTTCCAGACAGCCTCCTACGAGCAGTACTTC
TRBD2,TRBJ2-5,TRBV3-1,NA,CASNHAAGGETQYF,TGTGCCAGCAACCATGCGGCGGGGGGAGAGACCCAGTACTTC
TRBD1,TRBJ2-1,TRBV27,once,CASSFRDRGLYEQFF,TGTGCCAGCAGTTTCCGGGACAGGGGGTTGTATGAGCAGTTCTTC
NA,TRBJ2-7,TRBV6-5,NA,CASSYSATPYEQYF,TGTGCCAGCAGTTACTCAGCGACTCCCTACGAGCAGTACTTC
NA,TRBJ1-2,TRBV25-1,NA,CASSEGAQLGYGYTF,TGTGCCAGCAGTGAAGGAGCGCAGCTGGGCTATGGCTACACCTTC
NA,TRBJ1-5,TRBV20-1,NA,CSARGFGAQSNQPQHF,TGCAGTGCTAGAGGCTTTGGAGCCCAATCCAATCAGCCCCAGCATTTT
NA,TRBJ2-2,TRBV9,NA,CASSHPWSGTGELFF,TGTGCCAGCAGCCATCCATGGAGCGGCACCGGGGAGCTGTTTTTT
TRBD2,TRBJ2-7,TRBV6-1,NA,CASSDDLRGEASYEQYF,TGTGCCAGCAGTGATGATCTTCGGGGGGAGGCGTCCTACGAGCAGTACTTC
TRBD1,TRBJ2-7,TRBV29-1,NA,CSVTEGTGDEQYF,TGCAGCGTTACGGAGGGGACAGGGGACGAGCAGTACTTC
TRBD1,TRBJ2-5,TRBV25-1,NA,CASRTRTGVGQETQYF,TGTGCCAGCAGGACTCGGACAGGGGTCGGGCAAGAGACCCAGTACTTC
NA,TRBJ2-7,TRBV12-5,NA,CASGLYLRGYEQYF,TGTGCTAGTGGTCTCTATTTGAGGGGGTACGAGCAGTACTTC
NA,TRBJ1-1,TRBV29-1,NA,CSAKTVALNTEAFF,TGCAGCGCAAAGACAGTTGCCTTGAACACTGAAGCTTTCTTT
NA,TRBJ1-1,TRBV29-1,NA,CSVEEGEEAFF,TGCAGCGTTGAAGAGGGGGAAGAAGCTTTCTTT
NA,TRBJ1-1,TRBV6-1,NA,CASRRTSTEAFF,TGTGCCAGCAGAAGGACAAGCACTGAAGCTTTCTTT